These 10 T cell receptor beta chains came from one sample sequenced in a study of blood T cell repertoires in COVID-19. TCRdb's table, derived via immunoSEQ multiplex PCR, lists solely in-frame clones and lacks some. The repertoire includes about 68,000 clones, about 91% of them detected once, and 8.2% sits in the top ten. Sequenced sample: peripheral blood. These TCRs come from a man aged 50 or older with active COVID-19.

The CDR3 sequence is CASSPPLRGLVETQYF. The CDR3 region has the DNA TGTGCCAGCAGTCCCCCCCTACGGGGTTTGGTGGAGACCCAGTACTTC. This chain connects TRBV28 to TRBJ2-5; maybe TRBD2 (5 bases). V was clipped by 5 bases and J by 5 bases, with 21 bases between them. CDR1 and CDR2 from the germline V gene are MDHEN and SYDVKM. The CDR3 length is 16 residues.

The table lists this clone with a count of one. The V call is TRBV7-9, the J call TRBJ1-2, with 9 bases that match TRBD1. The CDR3 has 14 residues. Germline V gives CDR1 SEHNR, CDR2 FQNEAQ (reference sequence). J was trimmed by 5 bases and V by 5 bases; bases with no gene match: 6. The CDR3 is CASSRTGVDYGYTF. Written as DNA, the CDR3 is TGTGCCAGCAGCCGGACAGGGGTCGATTATGGCTACACCTTC.

The chain employs TRBV7-2 and TRBJ2-1; 8 positions agree with TRBD2. J was trimmed by 8 bases and V by 0 bases; bases with no gene match: 9. Germline V gene lookup returns CDR1 SGHTA and CDR2 FQGNSA. The length of the CDR3 is 16 residues. The CDR3 DNA follows: TGTGCCAGCAGCTTAGCTTCCAGCGGGGGTGGGTATGAGCAGTTCTTC. It codes for CASSLASSGGGYEQFF.

V gene TRBV16 combines with J gene TRBJ1-3; D not resolved. CDR3 size: 14 residues. CDR1 and CDR2 (germline): KGHSY, FQNENV. Trimming took 1 base from V and 0 from J, leaving 4 bases between them. CDR3 residues: CASSQWLSGNTIYF. CDR3 coding DNA: TGTGCCAGCAGCCAATGGCTCTCTGGAAACACCATATATTTT.

The gene calls are TRBV4-3 and TRBJ2-5, with D perhaps matching TRBD2 (6 bases). The CDR3 sequence is 15 residues long. V lost 0 bases to trimming and J lost 5 bases, with 13 bases between them. Per the germline V gene, CDR1 is LGHNA and CDR2 is YSLEER. The DNA of the CDR3 is TGCGCCAGCAGCCAAGATCTCGGGACTGGGGAGACCCAGTACTTC. The encoded protein is CASSQDLGTGETQYF.

The chain joins TRBV24-1 to TRBJ2-2, with TRBD1 identical over 7 bases. CDR1 is KGHDR and CDR2 is SFDVKD in the germline V gene. The CDR3 has 14 residues. Unmatched junction bases numbered 7, after V lost 9 bases and J lost 4 bases. In DNA, the CDR3 is TGTGCCACCGCCCAGGGGGTGAGCACCGGGGAGCTGTTTTTT. Its translation: CATAQGVSTGELFF.

This rearrangement joins TRBV6-2 or TRBV6-3 to TRBJ2-1; 10 nucleotides agree with TRBD2. Germline trimming cut 5 bases from V and 7 bases from J; bases unmatched to any gene: 8. Germline V gives CDR1 MNHEY, CDR2 SVGEGT. This CDR3 region has 15 residues. The CDR3 reads CASSPIAGGVNEQFF. Here the CDR3 DNA reads TGTGCCAGCAGTCCCATAGCGGGGGGTGTTAATGAGCAGTTCTTC.

J is TRBJ2-1 and V is TRBV28; 7 bases agree with TRBD1. CDR3 length equals 14 residues. Germline V gene lookup returns CDR1 MDHEN and CDR2 SYDVKM. V gave up 5 bases and J gave up 5 bases; unmatched junction bases: 6. CDR3 sequence (DNA): TGTGCCAGCAGTCTACAGGGGAACCACAATGAGCAGTTCTTC. Translation: CASSLQGNHNEQFF.

V is TRBV6-1 and J is TRBJ1-2, with 7 bases that match TRBD1. The V gene's germline CDR1 is MNHNS and CDR2 SASEGT. CDR3 length: 14 residues. J gave up 7 bases and V 1 base, and 6 bases lay outside the gene matches. The chain's CDR3 is CASSEGDRDGGYTF. CDR3 nucleotide sequence: TGTGCCAGCAGTGAAGGCGACAGGGATGGTGGCTACACCTTC.

V and J are TRBV9 and TRBJ1-6; D ambiguous. The germline CDR1 and CDR2 sequences are SGDLS and YYNGEE. This CDR3 comprises 18 residues. V was trimmed by 2 bases and J by 3 bases, leaving 18 bases between them. CDR3 sequence reads: CASSVYSRTEGYNSPLHF. For the CDR3, the DNA is TGTGCCAGCAGCGTTTACTCCAGGACGGAGGGCTATAATTCACCCCTCCACTTT. Based on the CDR3 plus reference TRBV9 and TRBJ1-6, the full variable domain is DSGVTQTPKHLITATGQRVTLRCSPRSGDLSVYWYQQSLDQGLQFLIQYYNGEERAKGNILERFSAQQFPDLHSELNLSSLELGDSALYFCASSVYSRTEGYNSPLHFGNGTRLTVT.